The entry that follows covers one TCR beta chain sequence. The data derive from a study of long-term antiretroviral therapy in people with HIV. This CDR3 contains 16 residues. V lost 0 bases to trimming and J lost 1 base, with 13 bases between them. From germline, CDR1 is SGHRS and CDR2 YFSETQ. Version v3.0 of the immunoSEQ assay was performed at survey level. Method: immunoSEQ multiplex PCR; TCRdb's copy keeps in-frame clones and lacks some. The sample shows around 20,000 clones, 76% of them seen only once. This clonotype originated in a woman in her forties or fifties with HIV. Sequenced material: unsorted PBMCs, taken 0.5 years before starting antiretroviral therapy. This chain connects TRBV5-1 to TRBJ1-1; D might be TRBD1 (5 bases). CDR3 amino acids: CASSLVVSGPNTEAFF. The CDR3, as DNA: TGCGCCAGCAGCTTGGTCGTGTCGGGGCCGAACACTGAAGCTTTCTTT. Complete variable domain (other parts from reference TRBV5-1 and TRBJ1-1): KAGVTQTPRYLIKTRGQQVTLSCSPISGHRSVSWYQQTPGQGLQFLFEYFSETQRNKGNFPGRFSGRQFSNSRSEMNVSTLELGDSALYLCASSLVVSGPNTEAFFGQGTRLTVV.